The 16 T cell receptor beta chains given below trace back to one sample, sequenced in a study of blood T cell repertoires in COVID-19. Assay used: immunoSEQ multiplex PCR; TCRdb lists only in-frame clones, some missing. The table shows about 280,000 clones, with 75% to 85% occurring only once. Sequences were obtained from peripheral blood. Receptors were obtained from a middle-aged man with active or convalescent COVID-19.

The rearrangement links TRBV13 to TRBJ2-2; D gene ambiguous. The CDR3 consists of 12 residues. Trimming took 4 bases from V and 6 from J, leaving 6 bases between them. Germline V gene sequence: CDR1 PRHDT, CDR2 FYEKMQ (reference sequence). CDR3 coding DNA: TGTGCCAGCAGCTCCCGTCCCGGGGAGCTGTTTTTT. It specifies CASSSRPGELFF. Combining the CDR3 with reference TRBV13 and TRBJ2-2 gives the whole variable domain AAGVIQSPRHLIKEKRETATLKCYPIPRHDTVYWYQQGPGQDPQFLISFYEKMQSDKGSIPDRFSAQQFSDYHSELNMSSLELGDSALYFCASSSRPGELFFGEGSRLTVL.

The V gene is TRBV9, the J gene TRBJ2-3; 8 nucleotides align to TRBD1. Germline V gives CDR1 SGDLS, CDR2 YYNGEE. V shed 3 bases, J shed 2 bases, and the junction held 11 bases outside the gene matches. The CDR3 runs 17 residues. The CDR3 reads CASSGGTGDRTTDTQYF. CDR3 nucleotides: TGTGCCAGCAGCGGGGGGACAGGCGATCGTACCACAGATACGCAGTATTTT.

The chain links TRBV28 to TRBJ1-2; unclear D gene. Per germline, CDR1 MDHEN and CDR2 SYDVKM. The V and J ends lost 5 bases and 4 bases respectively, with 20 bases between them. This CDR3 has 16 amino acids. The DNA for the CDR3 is TGTGCCAGCAGTCCGACTCGTGGCAGGAGCGGCTATGGCTACACCTTC. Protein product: CASSPTRGRSGYGYTF.

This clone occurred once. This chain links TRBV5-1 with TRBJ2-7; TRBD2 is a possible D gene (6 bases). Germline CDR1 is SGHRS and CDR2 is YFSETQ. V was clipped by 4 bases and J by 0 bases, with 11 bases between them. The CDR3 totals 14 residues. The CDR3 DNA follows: TGCGCCAGCAGCGGGACCGGGGGCTCCTACGAGCAGTACTTC. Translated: CASSGTGGSYEQYF.

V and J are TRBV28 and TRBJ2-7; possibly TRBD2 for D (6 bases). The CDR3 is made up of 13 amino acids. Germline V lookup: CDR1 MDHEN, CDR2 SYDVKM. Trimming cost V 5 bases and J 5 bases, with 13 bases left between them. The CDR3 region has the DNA TGTGCCAGCAGTGAAACTAGCCTCCACGAGCAGTACTTC. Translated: CASSETSLHEQYF.

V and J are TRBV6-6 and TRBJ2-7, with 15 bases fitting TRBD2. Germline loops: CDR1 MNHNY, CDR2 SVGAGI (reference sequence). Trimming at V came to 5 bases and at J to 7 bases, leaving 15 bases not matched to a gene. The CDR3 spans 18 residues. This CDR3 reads CASSQPSRGLAGGGEQYF. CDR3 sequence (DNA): TGTGCCAGCAGTCAGCCAAGCCGGGGACTAGCGGGAGGAGGGGAGCAGTACTTC.

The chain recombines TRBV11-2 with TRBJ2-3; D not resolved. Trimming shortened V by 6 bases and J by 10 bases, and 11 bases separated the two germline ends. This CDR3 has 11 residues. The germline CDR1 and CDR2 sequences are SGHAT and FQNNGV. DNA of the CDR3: TGTGCCAGCAGGATAGCTTATCCGCAGTATTTT. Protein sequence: CASRIAYPQYF.

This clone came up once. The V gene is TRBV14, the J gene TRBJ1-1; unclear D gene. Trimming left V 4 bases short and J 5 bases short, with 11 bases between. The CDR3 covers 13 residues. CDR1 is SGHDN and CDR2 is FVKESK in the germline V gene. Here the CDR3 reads CASSLGGRTEAFF. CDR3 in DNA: TGTGCCAGCAGCCTGGGCGGGCGAACTGAAGCTTTCTTT.

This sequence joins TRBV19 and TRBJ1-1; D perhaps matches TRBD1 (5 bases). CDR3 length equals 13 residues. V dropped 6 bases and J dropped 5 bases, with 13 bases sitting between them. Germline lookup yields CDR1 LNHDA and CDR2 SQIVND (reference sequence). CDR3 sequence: CASRAREGTEAFF. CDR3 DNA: TGTGCCAGTAGGGCCAGGGAGGGGACTGAAGCTTTCTTT. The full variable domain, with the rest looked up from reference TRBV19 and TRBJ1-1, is DGGITQSPKYLFRKEGQNVTLSCEQNLNHDAMYWYRQDPGQGLRLIYYSQIVNDFQKGDIAEGYSVSREKKESFPLTVTSAQKNPTAFYLCASRAREGTEAFFGQGTRLTVV.

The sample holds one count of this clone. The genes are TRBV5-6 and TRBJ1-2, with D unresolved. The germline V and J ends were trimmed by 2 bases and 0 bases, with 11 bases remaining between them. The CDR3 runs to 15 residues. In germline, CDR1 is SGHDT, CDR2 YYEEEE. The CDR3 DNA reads TGTGCCAGCAGCTTTCGGGAAGGGACTAACTATGGCTACACCTTC. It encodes CASSFREGTNYGYTF.

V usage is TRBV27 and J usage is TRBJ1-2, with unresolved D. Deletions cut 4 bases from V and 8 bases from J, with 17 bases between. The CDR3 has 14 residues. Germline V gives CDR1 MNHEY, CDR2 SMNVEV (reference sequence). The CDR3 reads CASSSTTTPRGYTF. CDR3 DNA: TGTGCCAGCAGTTCTACTACGACCCCACGGGGCTACACCTTC.

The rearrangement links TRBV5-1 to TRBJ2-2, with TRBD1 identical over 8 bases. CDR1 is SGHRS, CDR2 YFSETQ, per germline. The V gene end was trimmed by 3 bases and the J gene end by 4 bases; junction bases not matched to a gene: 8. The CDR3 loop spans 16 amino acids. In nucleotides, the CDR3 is TGCGCCAGCAGCTACCTCCAGGGGGCGATCACCGGGGAGCTGTTTTTT. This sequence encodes CASSYLQGAITGELFF.

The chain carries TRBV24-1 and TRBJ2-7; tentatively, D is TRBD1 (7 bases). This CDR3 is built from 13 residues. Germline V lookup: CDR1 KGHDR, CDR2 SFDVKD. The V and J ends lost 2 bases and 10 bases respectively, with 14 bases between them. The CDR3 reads CATSDWAGGTQYF. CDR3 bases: TGTGCCACCAGTGATTGGGCAGGGGGGACTCAGTACTTC.

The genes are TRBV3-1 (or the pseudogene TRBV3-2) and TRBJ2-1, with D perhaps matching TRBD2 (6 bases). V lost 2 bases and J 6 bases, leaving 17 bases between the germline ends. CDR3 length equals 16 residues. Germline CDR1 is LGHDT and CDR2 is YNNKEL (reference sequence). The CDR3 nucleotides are TGTGCCAGCAGCCAACTTTCCGGGAGAACATTCAATGAGCAGTTCTTC. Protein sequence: CASSQLSGRTFNEQFF.

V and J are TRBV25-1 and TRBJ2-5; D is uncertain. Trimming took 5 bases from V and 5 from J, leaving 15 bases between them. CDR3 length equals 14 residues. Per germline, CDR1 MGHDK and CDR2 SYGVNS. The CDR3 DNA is TGTGCCAGCAGTTTTACAGAAACCTCCGAGACCCAGTACTTC. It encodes CASSFTETSETQYF.

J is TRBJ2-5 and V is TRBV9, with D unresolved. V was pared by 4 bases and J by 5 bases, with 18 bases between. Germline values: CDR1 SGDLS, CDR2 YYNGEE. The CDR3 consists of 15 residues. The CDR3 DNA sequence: TGTGCCAGCAGCCCTGTTCTGTGGGTGCGGGAGACCCAGTACTTC. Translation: CASSPVLWVRETQYF.